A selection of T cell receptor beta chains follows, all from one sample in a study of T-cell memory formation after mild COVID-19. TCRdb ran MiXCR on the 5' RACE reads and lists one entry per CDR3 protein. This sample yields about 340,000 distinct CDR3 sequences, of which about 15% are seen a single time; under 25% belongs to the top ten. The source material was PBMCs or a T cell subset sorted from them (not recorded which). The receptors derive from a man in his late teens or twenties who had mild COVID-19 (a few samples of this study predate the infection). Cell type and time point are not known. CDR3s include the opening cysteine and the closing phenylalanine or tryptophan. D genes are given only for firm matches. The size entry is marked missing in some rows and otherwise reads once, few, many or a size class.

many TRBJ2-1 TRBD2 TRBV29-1 CSVERSGGRVEQFF TGCAGCGTTGAGCGTAGCGGGGGACGAGTTGAGCAGTTCTTC
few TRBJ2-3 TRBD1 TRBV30 CAWSRGQSTDTQYF TGTGCCTGGAGTCGGGGACAGAGCACAGATACGCAGTATTTT
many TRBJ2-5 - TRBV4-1 CASSNQETQYF TGCGCCAGCAGCAACCAAGAGACCCAGTACTTC
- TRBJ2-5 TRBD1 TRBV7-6 CASSQYRQGLGETQYF TGTGCCAGCAGCCAATATCGACAGGGGCTAGGAGAGACCCAGTACTTC
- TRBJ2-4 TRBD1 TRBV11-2 CASSSNQGQGLHIQYF TGTGCCAGCAGCTCAAACCAGGGACAGGGTCTGCACATTCAGTACTTC
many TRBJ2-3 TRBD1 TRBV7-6 CASSLAPGGQGIDTQYF TGTGCCAGCAGCTTAGCGCCCGGGGGACAGGGGATCGATACGCAGTATTTT
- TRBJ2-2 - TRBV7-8 CASSWTRVHANTGELFF TGTGCCAGCAGCTGGACCAGGGTACACGCGAACACCGGGGAGCTGTTTTTT
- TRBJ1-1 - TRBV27 CASSDQGGRTEAFF TGTGCCAGCAGTGATCAGGGAGGACGAACCGAAGCTTTCTTT
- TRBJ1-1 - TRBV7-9 CASSLARRGTEAFF TGTGCCAGCAGCTTAGCCCGCCGGGGGACTGAAGCTTTCTTT
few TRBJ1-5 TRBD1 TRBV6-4 CASSDSGTGYNQPQHF TGTGCCAGCAGTGACTCTGGGACAGGGTACAATCAGCCCCAGCATTTT
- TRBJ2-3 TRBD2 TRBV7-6 CASSFTSGGAFADTQYF TGTGCCAGCAGCTTTACCAGCGGGGGGGCGTTTGCAGATACGCAGTATTTT
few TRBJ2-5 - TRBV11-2 CASSLDGTWETQYF TGTGCCAGCAGCTTGGACGGGACGTGGGAGACCCAGTACTTC
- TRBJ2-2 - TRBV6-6 CASSQAIGGELFF TGTGCCAGCAGCCAGGCAATTGGCGGGGAGCTGTTTTTT
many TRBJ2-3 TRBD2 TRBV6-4 CASSSGLAGSDTQYF TGTGCCAGCAGTTCAGGACTAGCGGGGTCAGATACGCAGTATTTT
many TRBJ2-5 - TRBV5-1 CASSAGYQETQYF TGCGCCAGCAGCGCGGGGTACCAAGAGACCCAGTACTTC
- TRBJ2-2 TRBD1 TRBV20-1 CSAGQGHTGELFF TGCAGTGCTGGACAGGGACACACCGGGGAGCTGTTTTTT